Each of the 30 T cell receptor beta chains below was sequenced from the same sample in a study of blood T cell repertoires in COVID-19. The protocol was immunoSEQ multiplex PCR, while the TCRdb copy is restricted to in-frame clones and leaves out a portion. The sample holds tens of thousands of clones, about 89% seen once. Material: PBMCs or T cells enriched from blood (not recorded which). All receptors come from a woman aged 45-65 years with acute COVID-19.

The V gene is TRBV9, the J gene TRBJ1-6; D is unclear. The CDR3 runs to 15 residues. V lost 4 bases and J lost 3, with 11 bases in between. CDR1 is SGDLS and CDR2 is YYNGEE in the germline V gene. CDR3 sequence (DNA): TGTGCCAGCAGCCCCCGTATAAACTATAATTCACCCCTCCACTTT. Its translation is CASSPRINYNSPLHF.

The J gene is TRBJ2-1, the V gene TRBV9; 9 nucleotides line up with TRBD1. The CDR3 length is 15 residues. Germline V gene lookup returns CDR1 SGDLS and CDR2 YYNGEE. The V segment lost 2 bases and the J segment 6 bases; nucleotides outside the gene matches: 6. CDR3 loop: CASSVWDREGNEQFF. CDR3 nucleotide sequence: TGTGCCAGCAGCGTCTGGGACAGGGAGGGCAATGAGCAGTTCTTC.

This chain connects TRBV27 to TRBJ1-1; no firm D call. The CDR3 has 12 amino acids. CDR1 MNHEY and CDR2 SMNVEV come from the germline V gene (reference sequence). The V end was cut by 6 bases, the J end by 6 bases, with 11 bases between. The CDR3 sequence: CASSTTGAEAFF. DNA of the CDR3: TGTGCCAGCAGCACCACCGGGGCTGAAGCTTTCTTT.

V is TRBV5-1 and J is TRBJ2-5; TRBD2 matches 8 bases. The CDR3 is 14 amino acids. V lost 6 bases and J lost 1; bases outside the gene matches: 5. Per germline, CDR1 SGHRS and CDR2 YFSETQ. CDR3 sequence: CASTRTSPQETQYF. CDR3 DNA sequence: TGCGCCAGCACCCGGACTAGCCCCCAAGAGACCCAGTACTTC. Full variable domain (remainder filled in from reference TRBV5-1 and TRBJ2-5): KAGVTQTPRYLIKTRGQQVTLSCSPISGHRSVSWYQQTPGQGLQFLFEYFSETQRNKGNFPGRFSGRQFSNSRSEMNVSTLELGDSALYLCASTRTSPQETQYFGPGTRLLVL.

The V gene is TRBV7-8, the J gene TRBJ2-7; D unresolved. The V gene's germline CDR1 is SGHVS and CDR2 FQNEAQ. The CDR3 has 16 residues. The V and J ends lost 5 bases and 7 bases respectively, with 24 bases between them. In DNA, the CDR3 is TGTGCCAGCAGCCCCACTCATCCGCCAGGTTCGGAAGAGCAGTACTTC. It codes for CASSPTHPPGSEEQYF.

The chain carries TRBV5-5 and TRBJ1-5, with unresolved D. This CDR3 has 13 residues. Germline-derived CDR1 and CDR2 are SGHKS and YYEKEE (reference sequence). Between the trimmed V and J ends, which lost 1 base and 4 bases, there was a span of 6 bases. Here the CDR3 DNA reads TGTGCCAGCAGCTTGTTAATAAATCAGCCCCAGCATTTT. Translating gives CASSLLINQPQHF. Full variable domain (outside the CDR3, taken from reference TRBV5-5 and TRBJ1-5): DAGVTQSPTHLIKTRGQQVTLRCSPISGHKSVSWYQQVLGQGPQFIFQYYEKEERGRGNFPDRFSARQFPNYSSELNVNALLLGDSALYLCASSLLINQPQHFGDGTRLSIL.

The chain couples TRBV6-5 to TRBJ1-1; a possible D gene is TRBD1 (6 bases). Between the trimmed V and J ends, which lost 10 bases and 4 bases, there was a span of 13 bases. The germline CDR1 and CDR2 sequences are MNHEY and SVGAGI. This CDR3 is 12 amino acids long. The CDR3 DNA is TGTGCCACACAGGGAGTTCGCACTGAAGCTTTCTTT. Residues: CATQGVRTEAFF.

This rearrangement joins TRBV24-1 to TRBJ2-7; the match to TRBD1 covers 7 bases. The junction had 6 bases not matched to a gene; V was cut back by 9 bases and J by 5 bases. CDR1 and CDR2 (germline): KGHDR, SFDVKD. CDR3 length equals 12 residues. The DNA for the CDR3 is TGTGCCACCGGATCAGACAGGGACGAGCAGTACTTC. Translation gives CATGSDRDEQYF.

The V and J genes are TRBV6-2 or TRBV6-3 and TRBJ1-1; D not certain. The ends were cut back, 2 bases at V and 1 base at J, with 11 bases in the middle. There are 15 residues in the CDR3. Looked up from germline, CDR1 is MNHEY and CDR2 is SVGEGT. In DNA, the CDR3 is TGTGCCAGCAGTTACCCGCGGGGAGGGAACACTGAAGCTTTCTTT. Its translation is CASSYPRGGNTEAFF.

J is TRBJ2-7 and V is TRBV29-1; 9 nucleotides match TRBD1. The germline CDR1 and CDR2 sequences are SQVTM and ANQGSEA. V was clipped by 4 bases and J by 3 bases; unmatched bases: 7. The CDR3 is 14 residues long. The CDR3 nucleotides are TGCAGCGTTGTTGGGGGGACAGGGCTCTACGAGCAGTACTTC. Translation gives CSVVGGTGLYEQYF.

The gene calls are TRBV28 and TRBJ1-1, with a possible D match to TRBD1 (6 bases). The CDR3 spans 14 residues. Per germline, CDR1 MDHEN and CDR2 SYDVKM. With 6 bases removed from V and 3 bases from J, the gap between germline ends came to 14 bases. The DNA of the CDR3 is TGTGCCAGCAGCTCGGGGGGCCGGTACACTGAAGCTTTCTTT. It codes for CASSSGGRYTEAFF.

This clone was counted a single time. J is TRBJ2-7 and V is TRBV10-3; TRBD1 aligns across 11 bases. The CDR3 spans 13 residues. With 6 bases clipped from V and 6 bases from J, the junction kept 4 bases outside the gene matches. Germline CDR1 and CDR2: ENHRY and SYGVKD. The CDR3 here is CAIRGQGDGEQYF. CDR3 bases: TGTGCCATCAGGGGACAGGGGGACGGCGAGCAGTACTTC.

As regards this clone: Lacking the conserved final phenylalanine or tryptophan, this CDR3 likely reflects a read error. It is unclear where the CDR3 begins or ends on the DNA, so no DNA is shown, and the CDR3 is as TCRdb lists it. The rearrangement uses TRBV7-2 and TRBJ1-2; TRBD1 is taken as the D call from the table, unchecked against the DNA. A total of 14 residues make up the CDR3, ends included. From germline, CDR1 is SGHTA and CDR2 FQGNSA. The CDR3: CASSLVTGAHALLV.

The CDR3 coding sequence is TGCGCCAGCAGAGTGGACAGGGGGTGGGGGCTTTACAATGAGCAGTTCTTC. Translated: CASRVDRGWGLYNEQFF. This chain connects TRBV10-1 to TRBJ2-1, with TRBD1 matching over 10 bases. V lost 6 bases, J lost 4 bases, and 12 bases stayed unmatched. The CDR3 runs to 17 residues. Germline lookup yields CDR1 WNHNN and CDR2 SYGVQD (reference sequence).

The V call is TRBV5-1, the J call TRBJ2-5; possible D gene TRBD1, 6 bases. Germline V gene data show CDR1 as SGHRS and CDR2 as YFSETQ. This CDR3 spans 14 amino acids. The V and J ends lost 3 bases and 5 bases respectively, with 14 bases between them. DNA for the CDR3: TGCGCCAGCAGCTCTGGTGGGGGCGCGGAGACCCAGTACTTC. Protein product: CASSSGGGAETQYF. Filled out from reference TRBV5-1 and TRBJ2-5, the complete variable domain reads KAGVTQTPRYLIKTRGQQVTLSCSPISGHRSVSWYQQTPGQGLQFLFEYFSETQRNKGNFPGRFSGRQFSNSRSEMNVSTLELGDSALYLCASSSGGGAETQYFGPGTRLLVL.

This clone was seen only once. The chain links TRBV7-9 to TRBJ2-3; 16 bases align to TRBD2. From germline, CDR1 is SEHNR and CDR2 FQNEAQ (reference sequence). This CDR3 has 16 amino acids. V shed 5 bases and J 4 bases; nucleotides not matched to a gene: 3. The CDR3 DNA follows: TGTGCCAGCAGCAGGGGGACTAGCGGGAGGGCAGATACGCAGTATTTT. Translating gives CASSRGTSGRADTQYF.

This clone was detected only once. The chain is built from TRBV18 and TRBJ1-1; D is undetermined. The CDR3 is made up of 13 amino acids. Trimming pared 6 bases from V and 5 bases from J, leaving 13 bases between. CDR1 and CDR2 (germline): KGHSH, LQKENI. Written as DNA, the CDR3 is TGTGCCAGCTCGGCTGAGCGGTCTACTGAAGCTTTCTTT. This codes for CASSAERSTEAFF.

This chain links TRBV5-4 with TRBJ1-2; a possible D gene is TRBD1 (6 bases). V was pared by 0 bases and J by 4 bases, with 16 bases between. CDR3 length: 16 amino acids. Germline lookup yields CDR1 SGHNT and CDR2 YYREEE (reference sequence). The CDR3 coding sequence is TGTGCCAGCAGCTTGGAGGGGGACGGACGGGCCTATGGCTACACCTTC. It specifies CASSLEGDGRAYGYTF.

The chain is built from TRBV28 and TRBJ2-7, with D possibly being TRBD1 (6 bases). The germline gives CDR1 MDHEN, CDR2 SYDVKM. Deletions cut 3 bases from V and 4 bases from J, with 13 bases between. This CDR3 region has 14 residues. Here the CDR3 DNA reads TGTGCCAGCAGTTTCCCCGACGACAGGTACGAGCAGTACTTC. Protein product: CASSFPDDRYEQYF.

This chain connects TRBV24-1 to TRBJ1-5, with 7 bases that match TRBD1. The CDR3 consists of 15 residues. V lost 3 bases, J lost 6 bases, and 7 bases stayed unmatched. Looked up from germline, CDR1 is KGHDR and CDR2 is SFDVKD. CDR3: CATSDRDSPSQPQHF. For the CDR3, the DNA is TGTGCCACCAGTGATAGGGACAGCCCGTCTCAGCCCCAGCATTTT.

This sequence joins TRBV19 and TRBJ2-7, with TRBD2 as a possible D gene (6 bases). From germline, CDR1 is LNHDA and CDR2 SQIVND (reference sequence). The CDR3 sequence is 14 residues long. V lost 7 bases to trimming and J lost 0 bases, with 13 bases between them. The CDR3 coding sequence is TGTGCCAGTAAGAATAGCGGTAGCTCCTACGAGCAGTACTTC. Translating gives CASKNSGSSYEQYF. Full variable domain (missing parts from reference TRBV19 and TRBJ2-7): DGGITQSPKYLFRKEGQNVTLSCEQNLNHDAMYWYRQDPGQGLRLIYYSQIVNDFQKGDIAEGYSVSREKKESFPLTVTSAQKNPTAFYLCASKNSGSSYEQYFGPGTRLTVT.

V gene TRBV19 combines with J gene TRBJ1-3, with 8 bases fitting TRBD1. CDR3 length: 16 amino acids. Trimming took 1 base from V and 4 from J; bases not matched to a gene: 6. The V gene's germline CDR1 is LNHDA and CDR2 SQIVND (reference sequence). CDR3: CASSIGTGIPGNTIYF. CDR3 coding DNA: TGTGCCAGTAGTATAGGGACAGGGATCCCAGGAAACACCATATATTTT.

The gene calls are TRBV19 and TRBJ1-4; 8 bases align to TRBD1. The V and J ends lost 7 bases and 7 bases, in that order; junction bases with no gene match: 5. CDR1 is LNHDA and CDR2 is SQIVND in the germline V gene (reference sequence). This CDR3 is 13 amino acids long. The CDR3 is CASKAGGGEKLFF. The CDR3 DNA sequence: TGTGCCAGTAAGGCAGGGGGCGGTGAAAAACTGTTTTTT.

This chain uses TRBV3-1 (or the pseudogene TRBV3-2) with TRBJ2-2; tentative D call: TRBD2 (6 bases). The germline V gene encodes CDR1 LGHDT and CDR2 YNNKEL (reference sequence). This CDR3 spans 15 amino acids. V shed 3 bases and J shed 5 bases, with 13 bases lying between them. CDR3 in amino acids: CASSHGDGGTGELFF. The DNA for the CDR3 is TGTGCCAGCAGCCACGGGGACGGAGGGACCGGGGAGCTGTTTTTT.

The chain has TRBV19 and TRBJ1-2; the match to TRBD1 covers 9 bases. CDR3 length: 12 residues. V shed 10 bases, J shed 5 bases, and the junction held 5 bases outside the gene matches. Germline CDR1 LNHDA, CDR2 SQIVND (reference sequence). The CDR3 nucleotides read TGTGCCATACGGGACAGGGATTATGGCTACACCTTC. This gives the protein CAIRDRDYGYTF.

The chain combines TRBV5-4 with TRBJ1-2; 8 nucleotides line up with TRBD1. The junction had 7 bases not matched to a gene; V was cut back by 4 bases and J by 8 bases. This CDR3 is 13 amino acids long. CDR1 is SGHNT and CDR2 is YYREEE in the germline V gene (reference sequence). The DNA for the CDR3 is TGTGCCAGCAGCCCCGGACAGGGTGGCGGCTACACCTTC. Translation: CASSPGQGGGYTF.

This clone came up once. The CDR3 is CASNSGGGNEQFF. The CDR3 bases are TGTGCCAGCAATAGCGGGGGTGGAAATGAGCAGTTCTTC. The J gene is TRBJ2-1, the V gene TRBV6-1; 9 bases line up with TRBD2. The CDR3 has 13 amino acids. The germline V gene encodes CDR1 MNHNS and CDR2 SASEGT. The ends lost 7 bases at V and 7 bases at J; junction bases unmatched: 5.

The J gene is TRBJ2-1, the V gene TRBV27; 9 bases are a match to TRBD2. Germline values: CDR1 MNHEY, CDR2 SMNVEV (reference sequence). The CDR3 is 15 amino acids. V lost 7 bases, J lost 5 bases, and 9 bases stayed unmatched. Here the CDR3 reads CASILLAGSNNEQFF. The CDR3 coding sequence is TGTGCCAGCATCCTCCTAGCGGGAAGCAACAATGAGCAGTTCTTC.

The genes are TRBV11-3 and TRBJ2-7, with 11 bases matching TRBD2. The CDR3 runs to 18 residues. With 0 bases clipped from V and 2 bases from J, the junction kept 9 bases outside the gene matches. Germline-derived CDR1 and CDR2 are SGHNT and YENEEA. CDR3: CASSLERLAGGSPYEQYF. The CDR3 DNA is TGTGCCAGCAGCTTAGAGCGGCTAGCGGGAGGCTCCCCCTACGAGCAGTACTTC.

The chain uses TRBV24-1 and TRBJ2-7; D call uncertain. Germline V gene data show CDR1 as KGHDR and CDR2 as SFDVKD. Trimming removed 3 bases from V and 4 bases from J, with 15 bases in between. The CDR3 sequence is 15 residues long. Written as DNA, the CDR3 is TGTGCCACCAGTGATGAGAGGCGATCGGCGTACGAGCAGTACTTC. Amino acids: CATSDERRSAYEQYF.